The next 18 T cell receptor beta chains were all read from a single sample in a study of lymphopenia after photon versus proton radiotherapy. The data were produced by immunoSEQ multiplex PCR, yet TCRdb's version contains in-frame clones alone and is incomplete. Here the sample spans about 70,000 clones, about 90% being singletons. Sequencing used peripheral blood, obtained from a patient treated with photon-based radiotherapy. The receptors were gathered from a woman aged 40 to 49 with cholangiocarcinoma.

The chain links TRBV6-1 to TRBJ2-1; the D gene is possibly TRBD2 (5 bases). There are 14 residues in the CDR3. Germline CDR1 MNHNS, CDR2 SASEGT. V was trimmed by 3 bases and J by 3 bases, leaving 9 bases between them. The CDR3 sequence: CASSDWSGYNEQFF. Written as DNA, the CDR3 is TGTGCCAGCAGTGATTGGAGCGGCTACAATGAGCAGTTCTTC.

V gene TRBV6-1 combines with J gene TRBJ1-2; no reliable D call. The CDR3 totals 13 residues. Trimming stripped 1 base from V and 4 bases from J, with 7 bases between. Germline V CDR1 and CDR2: MNHNS, SASEGT. The CDR3 nucleotides are TGTGCCAGCAGTGAAGGTCAGAGCTATGGCTACACCTTC. The encoded protein is CASSEGQSYGYTF.

The rearrangement uses TRBV6-5 and TRBJ1-1, with a tentative D call TRBD1 (6 bases). V was cut by 7 bases and J by 5 bases, with 14 bases left in between. Germline CDR1 reads MNHEY; CDR2 reads SVGAGI. This CDR3 region has 13 residues. The CDR3 spells CASKQGVSTEAFF. CDR3 DNA sequence: TGTGCCAGCAAACAGGGTGTTAGTACTGAAGCTTTCTTT.

This rearrangement joins TRBV28 to TRBJ2-1; 8 nucleotides agree with TRBD2. Germline lookup yields CDR1 MDHEN and CDR2 SYDVKM. The J segment lost 5 bases and the V segment lost 6 bases, leaving 21 bases of the junction unmatched. The CDR3 consists of 19 residues. DNA for the CDR3: TGTGCCAGCAGCCCTACTCCCCCCGGGAGCGGGAGTTCCAACAATGAGCAGTTCTTC. Its protein is CASSPTPPGSGSSNNEQFF.

V is TRBV21-1 and J is TRBJ1-1; the tabulated D call, TRBD1, remains unverified against the DNA. TRBV21-1 is marked as a pseudogene. This CDR3 is built from 18 residues. The CDR3 bases are TGTGCCAGCAGCTTCCTAAAAACCCCAGAACTGGGCACGAGCAGAGCTTTCTTT. This gives the protein CASSFLKTPELGTSRAFF.

The chain combines TRBV6-6 with TRBJ1-4; no reliable D call. In germline, CDR1 is MNHNY, CDR2 SVGAGI (reference sequence). The CDR3 loop spans 12 amino acids. V was shortened by 10 bases and J by 0 bases, with 6 bases between the two germline ends. The CDR3 region is CAIGTTNEKLFF. The CDR3 DNA reads as TGTGCCATCGGGACAACTAATGAAAAACTGTTTTTT.

V usage is TRBV27 and J usage is TRBJ1-4; D is perhaps TRBD1 (5 bases). The germline CDR1 and CDR2 sequences are MNHEY and SMNVEV (reference sequence). The CDR3 is made up of 17 amino acids. V was clipped by 4 bases and J by 11 bases, with 26 bases between them. In DNA form, the CDR3 reads TGTGCCAGCAGTTCCACAGTGGAAGGTCCTACCGGGGGTAAACTGTTTTTT. Translated: CASSSTVEGPTGGKLFF.

The rearrangement links TRBV5-3 to TRBJ1-3, with 7 positions matching TRBD1. TRBV5-3 counts as an open reading frame of uncertain function. V was pared by 4 bases and J by 0 bases, with 16 bases of the junction left unmatched. The CDR3 extends over 19 amino acids. The DNA of the CDR3 is TGTGCCAGAAGCCGCCCGGACAGGCCGCTCAACTTCTCTGGAAACACCATATATTTT. As protein: CARSRPDRPLNFSGNTIYF.

The chain carries TRBV7-3 and TRBJ2-3, with 15 bases identical to TRBD2. Germline values: CDR1 SGHTA, CDR2 FQGTGA. V was clipped by 4 bases and J by 6 bases; unmatched bases: 8. This CDR3 is 17 amino acids long. The CDR3 spells CASSSRTSGGALDTQYF. The CDR3 DNA is TGTGCCAGCAGCTCCCGGACTAGCGGGGGGGCTTTGGATACGCAGTATTTT.

The chain carries TRBV2 and TRBJ2-1; 8 bases agree with TRBD2. Germline trimming cut 3 bases from V and 5 bases from J; bases unmatched to any gene: 15. CDR1 and CDR2 (germline): SNHLY, FYNNEI. The length of the CDR3 is 18 residues. The CDR3, as DNA: TGTGCCAGCAGTGAGGCAGCCAGCGGGAGAGTGTTTGACAATGAGCAGTTCTTC. Its protein is CASSEAASGRVFDNEQFF.

V gene TRBV6-5 combines with J gene TRBJ1-2, with D possibly matching TRBD1 (5 bases). V was pared by 0 bases and J by 6 bases, with 17 bases between. The CDR3 covers 16 residues. The germline V gene encodes CDR1 MNHEY and CDR2 SVGAGI. The CDR3 DNA is TGTGCCAGCAGTTACTCGCCCCAGGGTGGTGGCCATGGCTACACCTTC. This encodes CASSYSPQGGGHGYTF.

The rearrangement links TRBV30 to TRBJ2-3; 9 positions agree with TRBD2. Germline-derived CDR1 and CDR2 are GTSNPN and SVGIG (reference sequence). V trimming: 0 bases; J trimming: 1 base; junction bases outside the gene matches: 5. CDR3 length: 16 residues. For the CDR3, the DNA is TGTGCCTGGAGTGTGGGAAGCGGGGGGCGCACAGATACGCAGTATTTT. Residues: CAWSVGSGGRTDTQYF.

This chain joins TRBV9 and TRBJ2-1; 7 positions agree with TRBD2. CDR1 is SGDLS, CDR2 YYNGEE, per germline. V lost 0 bases to trimming and J lost 3 bases; unmatched junction nucleotides: 3. This CDR3 has 15 residues. The CDR3 sequence: CASSVGAGSYNEQFF. CDR3 nucleotides: TGTGCCAGCAGCGTAGGAGCGGGGAGCTACAATGAGCAGTTCTTC. Combining the CDR3 with reference TRBV9 and TRBJ2-1 gives the whole variable domain DSGVTQTPKHLITATGQRVTLRCSPRSGDLSVYWYQQSLDQGLQFLIQYYNGEERAKGNILERFSAQQFPDLHSELNLSSLELGDSALYFCASSVGAGSYNEQFFGPGTRLTVL.

The chain joins TRBV5-1 to TRBJ2-6; no firm D call. This CDR3 has 15 residues. V dropped 4 bases and J dropped 2 bases, with 10 bases sitting between them. CDR1 SGHRS and CDR2 YFSETQ come from the germline V gene. The chain's CDR3 is CASSPSRTGANVLTF. DNA for the CDR3: TGCGCCAGCAGCCCTAGTCGGACTGGGGCCAACGTCCTGACTTTC.

The chain combines TRBV27 with TRBJ1-6, with D maybe TRBD1 (5 bases). This CDR3 is 14 amino acids long. Germline V gene data show CDR1 as MNHEY and CDR2 as SMNVEV (reference sequence). V was clipped by 6 bases and J by 1 base, with 7 bases between them. For the CDR3, the DNA is TGTGCCAGCAGGCAGGGTTCCTATAATTCACCCCTCCACTTT. Protein sequence: CASRQGSYNSPLHF.

V and J are TRBV19 and TRBJ2-7; perhaps TRBD1 as D (5 bases). This CDR3 has 12 amino acids. The germline V gene encodes CDR1 LNHDA and CDR2 SQIVND (reference sequence). V was shortened by 4 bases and J by 3 bases, with 7 bases between the two germline ends. CDR3 protein: CASSKGNYEQYF. CDR3 nucleotides: TGTGCCAGTAGTAAGGGGAACTACGAGCAGTACTTC.

The chain couples TRBV30 to TRBJ2-3; a weak D match, TRBD1 (6 bases). The CDR3 spans 12 residues. V lost 5 bases, J lost 5 bases, and 11 bases lay in between. The germline gives CDR1 GTSNPN, CDR2 SVGIG (reference sequence). In DNA, the CDR3 is TGTGCCTGGGAGAGGGGGAAAGATACGCAGTATTTT. Translating it yields CAWERGKDTQYF.

The chain joins TRBV20-1 to TRBJ2-5; possibly TRBD1 for D (6 bases). This CDR3 spans 11 amino acids. The germline V and J ends were trimmed by 6 bases and 14 bases, with 19 bases remaining between them. Germline V gene lookup returns CDR1 DFQATT and CDR2 SNEGSKA (reference sequence). The CDR3: CSALTGQRLYF. DNA of the CDR3: TGCAGTGCCTTAACCGGACAGAGACTTTACTTC.